These 27 T cell receptor beta chains originate from one sample sequenced in a study of blood T cell repertoires in COVID-19. Only in-frame clones appear in the TCRdb table, and some are missing; sequencing was by immunoSEQ multiplex PCR. This table holds about 240,000 clones, approximately 83% found once. The sample was PBMCs or T cells enriched from blood (not recorded which). The receptor source for this set is a woman between 35 and 50 years old who had been exposed to COVID-19.

V is TRBV5-6 and J is TRBJ1-1, with TRBD1 identical over 7 bases. The CDR3 covers 16 residues. V gave up 3 bases and J gave up 0 bases; unmatched junction bases: 8. In germline, CDR1 is SGHDT, CDR2 YYEEEE. The CDR3 coding sequence is TGTGCCAGCAGCTCTTGGTTACAGGGGTTGAACACTGAAGCTTTCTTT. It codes for CASSSWLQGLNTEAFF.

J is TRBJ2-1 and V is TRBV4-1; tentative D call: TRBD1 (6 bases). This CDR3 is 15 amino acids long. V dropped 0 bases and J dropped 2 bases, with 8 bases sitting between them. The V gene's germline CDR1 is MGHRA and CDR2 YSYEKL. For the CDR3, the DNA is TGCGCCAGCAGCCAAGACGGGACAACCTACAATGAGCAGTTCTTC. It codes for CASSQDGTTYNEQFF.

This clone was seen a handful of times. The gene calls are TRBV29-1 and TRBJ1-2; TRBD1 might be the D (6 bases). Germline V lookup: CDR1 SQVTM, CDR2 ANQGSEA. This CDR3 contains 12 residues. Trimming stripped 3 bases from V and 8 bases from J, with 13 bases between. As DNA, the CDR3 is TGCAGCGTTGAGGGGGCGAGGGGAGGCTACACCTTC. This sequence encodes CSVEGARGGYTF.

This clone was observed a few times. The V call is TRBV19, the J call TRBJ1-2, with unresolved D. The CDR3 has 14 residues. Trimming took 5 bases from V and 2 from J, leaving 12 bases between them. CDR1 LNHDA and CDR2 SQIVND come from the germline V gene (reference sequence). CDR3 in DNA: TGTGCCAGTAGTGGAGGCAGGCGAAACTATGGCTACACCTTC. Its protein is CASSGGRRNYGYTF. The whole variable domain, remainder taken from reference TRBV19 and TRBJ1-2, is DGGITQSPKYLFRKEGQNVTLSCEQNLNHDAMYWYRQDPGQGLRLIYYSQIVNDFQKGDIAEGYSVSREKKESFPLTVTSAQKNPTAFYLCASSGGRRNYGYTFGSGTRLTVV.

The chain couples TRBV7-9 to TRBJ1-6; 7 bases fit TRBD1. Trimming cost V 4 bases and J 5 bases; bases outside gene matches: 5. Germline CDR1 and CDR2: SEHNR and FQNEAQ (reference sequence). This CDR3 is 15 amino acids long. The CDR3 DNA is TGTGCCAGCAGCTACACCGGGACAGATAATTCACCCCTCCACTTT. This sequence encodes CASSYTGTDNSPLHF.

In the case of this clone: Compared with germline, one end of the junction differs, possibly owing to a read error. This chain connects TRBV6-1 to TRBJ2-7, with unresolved D. The germline gives CDR1 MNHNS, CDR2 SASEGT. CDR3 size: 14 residues. CDR3: CASSEAKYGQPHHF. As DNA, the CDR3 is TGTGCCAGCAGTGAAGCGAAATATGGGCAGCCACATCACTTC.

The rearrangement joins TRBV28 to TRBJ2-3, with D maybe TRBD1 (7 bases). CDR3 length equals 15 residues. Deletions cut 0 bases from V and 4 bases from J, with 11 bases between. Germline V gene data show CDR1 as MDHEN and CDR2 as SYDVKM. The CDR3 sequence is CASSLWAGGSDTQYF. The CDR3 DNA is TGTGCCAGCAGTTTATGGGCAGGGGGGTCAGATACGCAGTATTTT.

This chain joins TRBV24-1 and TRBJ2-3; TRBD2 is a possible D gene (6 bases). V lost 3 bases to trimming and J lost 0 bases, with 12 bases between them. Germline V lookup: CDR1 KGHDR, CDR2 SFDVKD. This CDR3 is built from 16 residues. CDR3: CATSDPGGTSTDTQYF. As DNA, the CDR3 is TGTGCCACCAGTGATCCCGGGGGAACAAGCACAGATACGCAGTATTTT.

This clone was recorded a few times. The genes are TRBV2 and TRBJ2-5; 7 positions match TRBD1. J was trimmed by 7 bases and V by 4 bases; bases with no gene match: 12. Germline CDR1 is SNHLY and CDR2 is FYNNEI. CDR3 length: 15 amino acids. The CDR3 DNA reads TGTGCCAGCAGTGGGTGGGACAGAAGCCTCGGGACCCAGTACTTC. This encodes CASSGWDRSLGTQYF.

At least ten counts were recorded for this clone. This sequence joins TRBV7-3 and TRBJ1-1; possible D gene TRBD1, 5 bases. This CDR3 comprises 14 residues. Trimming cost V 1 base and J 0 bases, with 6 bases left between them. The germline V gene encodes CDR1 SGHTA and CDR2 FQGTGA. In DNA, the CDR3 is TGTGCCAGCAGCTTAAGGGGGGTGAACACTGAAGCTTTCTTT. Translation: CASSLRGVNTEAFF.

This chain connects TRBV27 to TRBJ2-7, with a weak D call TRBD1 (5 bases). This CDR3 has 14 amino acids. CDR1 MNHEY and CDR2 SMNVEV come from the germline V gene (reference sequence). With 5 bases removed from V and 2 bases from J, the gap between germline ends came to 13 bases. CDR3 loop: CASSRQSRTYEQYF. Written as DNA, the CDR3 is TGTGCCAGCAGTAGACAGTCGAGAACCTACGAGCAGTACTTC.

This rearrangement joins TRBV19 to TRBJ1-6; tentative D call: TRBD1 (5 bases). Trimming took 7 bases from V and 6 from J, leaving 19 bases between them. CDR1 and CDR2 (germline): LNHDA, SQIVND (reference sequence). There are 16 residues in the CDR3. The CDR3 reads CASTPIRAGGNSPLHF. The DNA for the CDR3 is TGTGCCAGTACCCCAATTCGCGCGGGGGGTAATTCACCCCTCCACTTT.

The chain joins TRBV5-6 to TRBJ1-4; TRBD1 is a possible D gene (5 bases). Germline CDR1 and CDR2: SGHDT and YYEEEE. The CDR3 has 14 residues. Trimming stripped 0 bases from V and 6 bases from J, with 9 bases between. The CDR3 protein is CASSLGTHYEKLFF. In DNA form, the CDR3 reads TGTGCCAGCAGCTTGGGGACACATTATGAAAAACTGTTTTTT.

The gene calls are TRBV6-5 and TRBJ1-1; weak D call: TRBD1 (6 bases). CDR3 size: 13 residues. CDR1 and CDR2 from the germline V gene are MNHEY and SVGAGI. Trimming removed 6 bases at V and 2 bases at J, with 10 bases between. The chain's CDR3 is CASSRTENTEAFF. The DNA for the CDR3 is TGTGCCAGCAGCCGGACAGAAAACACTGAAGCTTTCTTT.

This sequence joins TRBV11-2 and TRBJ1-1; 7 nucleotides match TRBD1. Germline trimming cut 2 bases from V and 8 bases from J; bases unmatched to any gene: 5. The CDR3 loop spans 13 amino acids. CDR1 SGHAT and CDR2 FQNNGV come from the germline V gene. CDR3 nucleotide sequence: TGTGCCAGCAGCTTAAATGGGGACAGAGAAGCTTTCTTT. Translating gives CASSLNGDREAFF.

The rearrangement links TRBV7-8 to TRBJ1-1; D possibly corresponds to TRBD1 (6 bases). There are 15 residues in the CDR3. CDR1 SGHVS and CDR2 FQNEAQ come from the germline V gene. V was shortened by 7 bases and J by 1 base, with 16 bases between the two germline ends. The CDR3 reads CASTPRGAGNTEAFF. CDR3 coding DNA: TGTGCCAGCACCCCTCGGGGGGCAGGGAACACTGAAGCTTTCTTT.

The chain joins TRBV3-1 (or the pseudogene TRBV3-2) to TRBJ2-3; 7 bases match TRBD2. The junction had 5 bases not matched to a gene; V was cut back by 0 bases and J by 2 bases. There are 16 residues in the CDR3. Germline-derived CDR1 and CDR2 are LGHDT and YNNKEL (reference sequence). The CDR3, as DNA: TGTGCCAGCAGCCAAGAGGGGCTAGCGGCCACAGATACGCAGTATTTT. Its protein is CASSQEGLAATDTQYF.

V gene TRBV5-1 combines with J gene TRBJ2-5, with D possibly TRBD2 on 7 matching bases. The CDR3 extends over 16 amino acids. CDR1 is SGHRS and CDR2 is YFSETQ in the germline V gene. Trimming shortened V by 4 bases and J by 4 bases, and 20 bases separated the two germline ends. The CDR3 region is CASSPLSGEGSETQYF. CDR3 sequence (DNA): TGCGCCAGCAGCCCACTCTCAGGGGAGGGGTCAGAGACCCAGTACTTC.

The gene calls are TRBV6-5 and TRBJ2-7; no clear D. This CDR3 has 14 residues. The V and J ends lost 5 bases and 0 bases respectively, with 11 bases between them. CDR1 is MNHEY, CDR2 SVGAGI, per germline. The CDR3: CASSLAASSYEQYF. CDR3 coding DNA: TGTGCCAGCAGTCTGGCGGCTAGCTCCTACGAGCAGTACTTC.

DNA of the CDR3: TGTGCCAGCTCACCACCGCCGGCAGGGGGCACTGAAGCTTTCTTT. Its protein product is CASSPPPAGGTEAFF. The V call is TRBV18, the J call TRBJ1-1; 7 positions match TRBD1. This CDR3 has 15 residues. From germline, CDR1 is KGHSH and CDR2 LQKENI. V dropped 0 bases and J dropped 4; count of bases not matched to a gene: 5.

The rearrangement uses TRBV5-4 and TRBJ2-1; 9 bases fit TRBD2. The germline V gene encodes CDR1 SGHNT and CDR2 YYREEE (reference sequence). Unmatched junction bases numbered 7, after V lost 2 bases and J lost 4 bases. The CDR3 has 16 amino acids. The CDR3, as DNA: TGTGCCAGCAGCTTCGATAGCGGGGGAGTATACAATGAGCAGTTCTTC. This translates into CASSFDSGGVYNEQFF.

This chain connects TRBV29-1 to TRBJ1-6; D call uncertain. The CDR3 is made up of 12 amino acids. V was clipped by 6 bases and J by 6 bases, with 9 bases between them. Germline V CDR1 and CDR2: SQVTM, ANQGSEA. CDR3 DNA: TGCAGCGTCGCGGAATTTAATTCACCCCTCCACTTT. Protein sequence: CSVAEFNSPLHF.

In nucleotides, the CDR3 is TGTGCCAGCTCACAAGACAGGGAATTGTACGTCGAAGGAGCTTTCTTT. Translated: CASSQDRELYVEGAFF. V and J are TRBV18 and TRBJ1-1; 7 bases agree with TRBD1. With 4 bases clipped from V and 10 bases from J, the junction kept 18 bases outside the gene matches. CDR3 length equals 16 residues. Looked up from germline, CDR1 is KGHSH and CDR2 is LQKENI.

The chain is built from TRBV6-1 and TRBJ1-3, with 8 bases fitting TRBD1. J gave up 0 bases and V 4 bases, and 8 bases lay outside the gene matches. The CDR3 is made up of 17 amino acids. From germline, CDR1 is MNHNS and CDR2 SASEGT. The CDR3 spells CASSGRDRHISGNTIYF. The CDR3 bases are TGTGCCAGCAGTGGCCGGGACAGGCATATCTCTGGAAACACCATATATTTT.

Comments on this clone: The sample contains more than one DNA sequence encoding this CDR3. The V gene is TRBV28, the J gene TRBJ1-5; maybe TRBD1 (5 bases). The V gene lost 8 bases and the J gene lost 1 base, with 9 bases spanning the gap. The CDR3 extends over 13 amino acids. Germline-derived CDR1 and CDR2 are MDHEN and SYDVKM. The CDR3 loop reads CASRGGSNQPQHF. The CDR3 DNA follows: TGTGCCAGCCGGGGGGGGAGCAATCAGCCCCAGCATTTT. Variable domain in full (rest from reference TRBV28 and TRBJ1-5): DVKVTQSSRYLVKRTGEKVFLECVQDMDHENMFWYRQDPGLGLRLIYFSYDVKMKEKGDIPEGYSVSREKKERFSLILESASTNQTSMYLCASRGGSNQPQHFGDGTRLSIL.

V is TRBV21-1 and J is TRBJ1-2; the table's D gene call, TRBD1, was not cross checked with the DNA. TRBV21-1 is a pseudogene locus. The CDR3 totals 11 residues. The CDR3 DNA sequence: TGTGCCAGCAGCAAAGGACAGGGTGACACCTTC. It codes for CASSKGQGDTF.

This clone has only a few counts. Other DNA sequences in the same sample also yield this CDR3. The rearrangement joins TRBV5-4 to TRBJ1-2, with 10 bases identical to TRBD1. The CDR3 has 17 amino acids. The V gene end was trimmed by 2 bases and the J gene end by 0 bases; junction bases not matched to a gene: 7. CDR1 and CDR2 (germline): SGHNT, YYREEE (reference sequence). CDR3 coding DNA: TGTGCCAGCAGCTTACCGGGACAGGGGATTTCTAACTATGGCTACACCTTC. Its protein product is CASSLPGQGISNYGYTF.